Below are 4 T cell receptor beta chains sequenced from a single sample in a study of shared clonotypes between healthy human individuals. As defined, naive CD8 cells were CD45RO-negative and positively selected for CCR7, with terminally differentiated effector memory CD45RA+ cells excluded. The assay was immunoSEQ multiplex PCR, and TCRdb's table has in-frame clones only and misses some. The repertoire holds about 2 million clones, about 95% seen once, with roughly 1% in the top ten. The sequencing input was naive CD8+ T cells sorted from blood. These receptors all come from a man aged 18 to 35 in good health.

V is TRBV11-2 and J is TRBJ1-2; 7 bases agree with TRBD1. CDR3 length equals 14 residues. The ends lost 2 bases at V and 3 bases at J; junction bases unmatched: 3. Germline values: CDR1 SGHAT, CDR2 FQNNGV. CDR3 sequence (DNA): TGTGCCAGCAGCTTATCAGGGGGAGACTATGGCTACACCTTC. This translates into CASSLSGGDYGYTF.

This clone was counted once. This chain links TRBV5-1 with TRBJ2-1; 7 bases map to TRBD2. The trim removed 1 base at V and 7 bases at J, leaving 11 bases unmatched. The CDR3 sequence is 16 residues long. Germline V lookup: CDR1 SGHRS, CDR2 YFSETQ. CDR3 nucleotides: TGCGCCAGCAGCTTGTTGGCGGGGGAGCCTCCTAATGAGCAGTTCTTC. Residues: CASSLLAGEPPNEQFF. Complete variable domain (other parts from reference TRBV5-1 and TRBJ2-1): KAGVTQTPRYLIKTRGQQVTLSCSPISGHRSVSWYQQTPGQGLQFLFEYFSETQRNKGNFPGRFSGRQFSNSRSEMNVSTLELGDSALYLCASSLLAGEPPNEQFFGPGTRLTVL.

The V call is TRBV2, the J call TRBJ1-5; the D gene is possibly TRBD1 (5 bases). This CDR3 is 17 amino acids long. Trimming left V 5 bases short and J 1 base short, with 18 bases between. The germline V gene encodes CDR1 SNHLY and CDR2 FYNNEI. CDR3 amino acids: CASSPGRGQMSNQPQHF. The CDR3 bases are TGTGCCAGCAGTCCAGGGAGAGGTCAGATGAGCAATCAGCCCCAGCATTTT.

The V call is TRBV7-2, the J call TRBJ2-2; D unresolved. V gave up 9 bases and J gave up 6 bases, with 14 bases separating them. This CDR3 has 13 residues. CDR1 and CDR2 (germline): SGHTA, FQGNSA. The CDR3 DNA reads as TGTGCCAGGCAGGAAGGGTTTGCCGGGGAGCTGTTTTTT. As protein: CARQEGFAGELFF.